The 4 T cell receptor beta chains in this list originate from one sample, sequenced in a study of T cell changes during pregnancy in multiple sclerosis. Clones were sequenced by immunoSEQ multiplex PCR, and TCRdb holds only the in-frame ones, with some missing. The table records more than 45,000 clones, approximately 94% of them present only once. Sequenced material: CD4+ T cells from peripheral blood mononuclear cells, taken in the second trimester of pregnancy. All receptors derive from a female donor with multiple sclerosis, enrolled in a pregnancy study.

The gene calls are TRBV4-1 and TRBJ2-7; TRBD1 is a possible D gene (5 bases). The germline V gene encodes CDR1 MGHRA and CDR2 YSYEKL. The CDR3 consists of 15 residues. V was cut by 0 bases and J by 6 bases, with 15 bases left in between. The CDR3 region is CASSQEQPGWGEQYF. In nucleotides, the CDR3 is TGCGCCAGCAGCCAAGAACAGCCAGGGTGGGGCGAGCAGTACTTC.

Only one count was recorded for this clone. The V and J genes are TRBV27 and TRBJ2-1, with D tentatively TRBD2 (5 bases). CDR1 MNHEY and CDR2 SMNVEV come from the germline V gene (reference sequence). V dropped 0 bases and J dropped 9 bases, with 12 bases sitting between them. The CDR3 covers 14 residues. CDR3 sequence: CASSLSSLAGEQFF. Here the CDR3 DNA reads TGTGCCAGCAGTTTATCGAGCCTAGCAGGTGAGCAGTTCTTC.

CDR3 bases: TGTGCCAGCAGTTATGGACAGGGGATCACTGAAGCTTTCTTT. This codes for CASSYGQGITEAFF. This chain uses TRBV6-6 with TRBJ1-1; 9 bases agree with TRBD1. Germline assignment: CDR1 MNHNY and CDR2 SVGAGI (reference sequence). This CDR3 contains 14 residues. V shed 3 bases and J 4 bases; nucleotides not matched to a gene: 3.

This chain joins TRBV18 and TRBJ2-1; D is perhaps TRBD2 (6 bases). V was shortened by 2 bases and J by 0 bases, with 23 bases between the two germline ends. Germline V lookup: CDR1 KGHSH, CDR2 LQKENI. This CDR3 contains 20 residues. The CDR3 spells CASSPVRGAGRGSSYNEQFF. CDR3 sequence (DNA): TGTGCCAGCTCACCAGTAAGAGGAGCCGGGCGGGGATCCTCCTACAATGAGCAGTTCTTC.